This T cell receptor (beta chain) was sequenced during a study of blood T cell repertoires in COVID-19. Source study methods: Amplification of reference gene primers provided the estimated nucleated cell counts. Clones were sequenced by immunoSEQ multiplex PCR, and TCRdb holds only the in-frame ones, with some missing. The D gene and trimming were derived from the DNA, and the V and J assignments and clone size from that table. The sample includes 75,000 to 90,000 clones, 75% to 85% of them seen just once. Seattle's enrolled individuals joined amid active infection and were then monitored longitudinally. V lost 3 bases, J lost 2 bases, and 8 bases lay in between. CDR1 is MGHDK and CDR2 is SYGVNS in the germline V gene. The CDR3 runs to 13 residues.

The sample taken for sequencing was peripheral blood. This chain uses TRBV25-1 with TRBJ2-7; D remains unclear. This clonotype was sampled from a man aged 60-69 years with COVID-19, enrolled during active disease. CDR3 coding DNA: TGTGCCAGCAGTGATAATCTTGCCTACGAGCAGTACTTC. Translated: CASSDNLAYEQYF.